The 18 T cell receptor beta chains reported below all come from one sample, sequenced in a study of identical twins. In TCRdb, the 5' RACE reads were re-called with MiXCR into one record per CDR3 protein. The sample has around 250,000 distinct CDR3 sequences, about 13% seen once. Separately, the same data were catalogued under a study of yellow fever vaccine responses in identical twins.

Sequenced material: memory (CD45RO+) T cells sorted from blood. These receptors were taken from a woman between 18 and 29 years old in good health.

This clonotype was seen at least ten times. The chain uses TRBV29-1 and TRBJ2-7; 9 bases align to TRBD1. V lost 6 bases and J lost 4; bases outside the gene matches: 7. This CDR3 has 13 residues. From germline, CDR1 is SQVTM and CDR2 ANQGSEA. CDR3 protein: CSVLGQGRYEQYF. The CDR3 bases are TGCAGCGTCCTAGGACAGGGGCGATACGAGCAGTACTTC.

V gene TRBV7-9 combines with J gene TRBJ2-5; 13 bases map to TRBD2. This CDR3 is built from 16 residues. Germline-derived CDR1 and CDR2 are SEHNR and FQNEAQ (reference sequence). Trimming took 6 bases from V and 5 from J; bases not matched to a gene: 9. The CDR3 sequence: CASSVTSGGAAETQYF. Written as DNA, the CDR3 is TGTGCCAGCAGTGTCACTAGCGGGGGGGCCGCGGAGACCCAGTACTTC.

CDR3 bases: TGCAGCCACGGGGGTTCCGGGGGGCGGTGGGAGACCCAGTACTTC. Its protein product is CSHGGSGGRWETQYF. The rearrangement joins TRBV20-1 to TRBJ2-5, with a possible D match to TRBD2 (7 bases). The CDR3 is 15 amino acids. The germline V gene has CDR1 DFQATT and CDR2 SNEGSKA (reference sequence).

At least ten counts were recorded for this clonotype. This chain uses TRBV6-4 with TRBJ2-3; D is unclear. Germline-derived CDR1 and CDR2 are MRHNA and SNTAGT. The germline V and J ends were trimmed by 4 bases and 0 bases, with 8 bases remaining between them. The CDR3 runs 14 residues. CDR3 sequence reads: CASSVNPSTDTQYF. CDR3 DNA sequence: TGTGCCAGCAGTGTCAACCCTAGCACAGATACGCAGTATTTT.

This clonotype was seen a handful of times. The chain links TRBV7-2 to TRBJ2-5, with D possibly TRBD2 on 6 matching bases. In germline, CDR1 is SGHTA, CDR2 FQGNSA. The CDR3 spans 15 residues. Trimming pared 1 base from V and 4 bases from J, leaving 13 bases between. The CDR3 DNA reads TGTGCCAGCAGCTTAGGGGGGGAGTTGAGAGAGACCCAGTACTTC. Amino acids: CASSLGGELRETQYF.

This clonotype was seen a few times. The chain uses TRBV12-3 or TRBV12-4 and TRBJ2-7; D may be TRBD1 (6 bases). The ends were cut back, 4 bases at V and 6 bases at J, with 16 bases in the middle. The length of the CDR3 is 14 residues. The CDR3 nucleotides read TGTGCCAGCAGTTACAGTAGGGGGAGATCCGAGCAGTACTTC. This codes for CASSYSRGRSEQYF.

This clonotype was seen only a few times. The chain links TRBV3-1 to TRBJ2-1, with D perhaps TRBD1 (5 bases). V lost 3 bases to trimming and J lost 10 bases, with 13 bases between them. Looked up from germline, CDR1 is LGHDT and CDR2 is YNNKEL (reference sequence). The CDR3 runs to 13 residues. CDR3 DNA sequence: TGTGCCAGCAGCCAGGGAACCAAGGGGGAGCAGTTCTTC. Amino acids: CASSQGTKGEQFF.

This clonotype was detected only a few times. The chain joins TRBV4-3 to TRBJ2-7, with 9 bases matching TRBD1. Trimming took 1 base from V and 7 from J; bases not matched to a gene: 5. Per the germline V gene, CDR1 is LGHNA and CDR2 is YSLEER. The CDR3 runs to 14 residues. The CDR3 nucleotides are TGCGCCAGCAGCCAAGTACAGGGGGCTGGGGAGCAGTACTTC. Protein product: CASSQVQGAGEQYF.

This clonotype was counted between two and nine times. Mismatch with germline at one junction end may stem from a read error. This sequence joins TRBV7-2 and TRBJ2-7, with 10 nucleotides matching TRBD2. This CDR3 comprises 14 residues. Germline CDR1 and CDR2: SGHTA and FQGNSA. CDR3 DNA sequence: TGTGCCAGCAGCGTAGCTAGCGGGAGAAGGGAGCAGTACTTC. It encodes CASSVASGRREQYF.

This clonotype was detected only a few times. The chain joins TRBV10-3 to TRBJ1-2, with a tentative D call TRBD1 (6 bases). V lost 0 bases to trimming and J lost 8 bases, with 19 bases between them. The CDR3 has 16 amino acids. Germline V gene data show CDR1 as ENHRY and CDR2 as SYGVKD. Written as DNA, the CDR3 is TGTGCCATCAGTGAGTCTTATGGGTCCCAGGGGCGAGGCTACACCTTC. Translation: CAISESYGSQGRGYTF.

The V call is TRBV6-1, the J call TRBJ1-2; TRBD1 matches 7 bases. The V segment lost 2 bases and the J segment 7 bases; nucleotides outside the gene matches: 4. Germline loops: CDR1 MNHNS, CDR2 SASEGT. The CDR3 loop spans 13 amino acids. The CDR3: CASSELTGIGYTF. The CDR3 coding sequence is TGTGCCAGCAGTGAACTGACAGGGATTGGCTACACCTTC.

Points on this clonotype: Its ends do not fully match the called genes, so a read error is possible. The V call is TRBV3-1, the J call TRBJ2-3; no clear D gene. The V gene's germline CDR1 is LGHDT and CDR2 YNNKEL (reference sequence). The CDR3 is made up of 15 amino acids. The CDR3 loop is CATSQHLRETHTQYF. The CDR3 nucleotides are TGTGCCACCAGCCAACATCTCCGTGAAACACATACGCAGTATTTT.

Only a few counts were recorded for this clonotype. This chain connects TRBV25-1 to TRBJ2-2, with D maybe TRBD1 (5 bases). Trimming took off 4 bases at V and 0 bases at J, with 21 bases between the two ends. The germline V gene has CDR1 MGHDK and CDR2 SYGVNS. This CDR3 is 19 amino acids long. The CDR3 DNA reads TGTGCCAGCAGTGGAATAGGCGACAGACAGTTCGCGAACACCGGGGAGCTGTTTTTT. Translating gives CASSGIGDRQFANTGELFF.

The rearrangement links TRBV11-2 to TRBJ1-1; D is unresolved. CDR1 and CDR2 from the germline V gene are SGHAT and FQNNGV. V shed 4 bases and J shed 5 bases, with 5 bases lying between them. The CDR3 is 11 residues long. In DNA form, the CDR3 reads TGTGCCAGCAGCTCTCGTACTGAAGCTTTCTTT. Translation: CASSSRTEAFF.

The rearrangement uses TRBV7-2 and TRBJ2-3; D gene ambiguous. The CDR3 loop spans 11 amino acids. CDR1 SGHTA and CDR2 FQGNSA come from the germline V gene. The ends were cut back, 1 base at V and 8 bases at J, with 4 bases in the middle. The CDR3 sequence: CASSLVLTQYF. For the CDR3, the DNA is TGTGCCAGCAGCTTAGTTCTTACGCAGTATTTT.

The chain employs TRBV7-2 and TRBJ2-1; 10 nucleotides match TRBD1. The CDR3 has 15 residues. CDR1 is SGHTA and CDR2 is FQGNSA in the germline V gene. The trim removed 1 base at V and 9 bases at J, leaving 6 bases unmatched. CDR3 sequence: CASSLGGTGEVEQFF. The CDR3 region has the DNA TGTGCCAGCAGCTTAGGTGGGACAGGGGAGGTTGAGCAGTTCTTC.

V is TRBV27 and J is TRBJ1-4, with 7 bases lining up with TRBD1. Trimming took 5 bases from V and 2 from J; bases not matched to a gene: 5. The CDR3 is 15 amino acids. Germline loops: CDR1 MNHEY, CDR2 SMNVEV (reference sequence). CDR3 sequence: CASSPRQGTNEKLFF. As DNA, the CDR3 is TGTGCCAGCAGTCCTCGACAGGGCACTAATGAAAAACTGTTTTTT.

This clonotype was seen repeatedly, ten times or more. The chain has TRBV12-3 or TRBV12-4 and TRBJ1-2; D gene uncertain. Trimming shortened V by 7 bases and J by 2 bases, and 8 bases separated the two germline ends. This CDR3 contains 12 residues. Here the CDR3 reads CASTRRNYGYTF. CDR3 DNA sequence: TGTGCCAGCACCAGACGGAACTATGGCTACACCTTC.